Below, one T cell receptor (beta chain) is given with its context. Its antigen has not been determined. Per-nucleotide qualities are absent, and no much larger clonotype sits a single base away. Donors formed part of the validation cohort, which comprised about 130 subjects and was distinct from the first cohort of several hundred subjects. Receptors were amplified or captured by the immunoSEQ multiplex PCR assay. The authors processed their data as follows. A statistical classification framework was built to diagnose cytomegalovirus status from the catalog of TCR beta chain sequences. Imported from immuneACCESS, the table was reduced by TCRdb to in-frame sequences with V and J called. These copies leave out some clones; in studies compared against another copy, an unresolved V gene accounts for under half, and the cause of the remainder is not known. V, J and clone size reflect that table, while D and trimming were determined from the DNA. In all, the sample holds some 210,000 clones, and roughly 84% of those were seen once. The ten top clones hold roughly 2% of the sample.

This specimen belongs to a study of cytomegalovirus exposure and HLA in healthy donors (dated by TCRdb to about 2017). General notes on the study: A later analysis indicated that the 120 or so validation repertoires were generated on the platform also employed for the 700 or so repertoires of the first cohort. Besides the first cohort of some 670 subjects, a separate validation cohort made up of 120 different subjects was used. The study was designed to test whether signatures of past pathogen exposure could be identified by cataloging public T cell receptors. The study combined high-throughput TCR immunosequencing, statistical association of individual TCRs with disease status, and machine learning to predict cytomegalovirus infection status.

Broad study findings and their caveats: In vitro tests confirmed that a few of the cytomegalovirus-associated TCR beta chains recognize cytomegalovirus antigens. The classifier was reported to diagnose cytomegalovirus status with high specificity and sensitivity in both the original cohort and the validation cohort. The study listed 164 TCR beta chains as associated with cytomegalovirus. The validation cohort had no HLA typing available for a later analysis, so co-occurrence within that cohort was assessed over all 120 or so repertoires. Across donors, most TCR sequences were observed very rarely, whereas some public TCRs were present in many individuals. In a later analysis, TCRs clustered in the first cohort were found to also tend to co-occur in the approximately 110 validation repertoires, with approximately 93% of cluster scores above 0. The authors suggested that the approach could potentially be generalized to other disease states and immunological phenotypes.

Its CDR3 holds 16 amino acids, cysteine through phenylalanine. The read is trimmed to its CDR3 DNA, 48 bases read in frame from base 1. Relative to germline, V is missing 4 bases and J is missing 0 bases, with 3 bases of the junction outside any gene match. The germline V gene provides CDR1 SNHLY and CDR2 FYNNEI. The V and J genes are TRBV2 and TRBJ2-2; TRBD2 aligns with 9 central bases. Sequencing was done on a sample of PBMCs. The TCR was taken from a woman between 18 and 30 years old in good health and CMV-seropositive. The nucleotide sequence is given as TGTGCCAGCAGTGGCGGGAGGGCGGCGAACACCGGGGAGCTGTTTTTT. Translated, this gives CASSGGRAANTGELFF.